This TCR beta chain derives from a study of blood T cells in healthy people across ages. Primed by a sample-barcoded 5' primer and a J-beta primer mix, a second PCR proceeded for about 7 to 12 cycles. TCRdb reprocessed the 5' RACE reads via MiXCR and lists one record per CDR3 protein. The sample lists about 1.1 million distinct CDR3 sequences, less than 45% seen once, with about an eighth in the top ten. Notes on this clonotype: Its specificity is unknown.

General observations from the study: When one million T cells were used, diversity estimates were thought to be underestimates. Long-lived and aged donors differed, with more naive CD4+ cells and higher diversity in the long-lived.

This CDR3 is 17 amino acids long. V lost 6 bases to trimming and J lost 4 bases; unmatched junction nucleotides: 16. The germline V gene has CDR1 SNHLY and CDR2 FYNNEI. The source material was blood. The genes are TRBV2 and TRBJ1-2, with TRBD1 matching over 8 bases. This clonotype was obtained from a man aged 18 to 30 in good health. CDR3 protein: CASRVDRGIIVGYGYTF. The CDR3 DNA reads TGTGCCAGCAGGGTTGACAGGGGCATCATTGTGGGCTATGGCTACACCTTC.